This TCR beta chain comes out of a study of cytomegalovirus exposure and HLA in healthy donors. Overall study findings and caveats: Being productive about 90% or about 30% of the time was typical of most TCR beta V segments in an earlier analysis.

As concerns this clone: Its antigen remains unknown.

Vbeta (60) and Jbeta (13) primers were used in the PCR. TCRdb's copy holds only in-frame clones and misses some; the assay was immunoSEQ multiplex PCR. The table lists 180,000 or so clones, over 75% of them singletons. Everyone who donated was a healthy bone marrow donor. Germline V gene sequence: CDR1 LGHNA, CDR2 YNFKEQ. The CDR3 loop spans 19 amino acids. Losses at the gene ends were 1 base for V and 2 bases for J; bases not matched to a gene: 7. The J gene is TRBJ2-3, the V gene TRBV4-2, with 15 bases aligning to TRBD2. The clonotype originates from a boy aged 2 to 10 in good health and CMV-seronegative. The sample was PBMCs. The CDR3 spells CASSQGTSGGAFPTDTQYF. The CDR3 DNA reads TGTGCCAGCAGCCAAGGGACTAGCGGGGGGGCGTTTCCCACAGATACGCAGTATTTT.